Shown below are 17 T cell receptor beta chains from a single sample sequenced in a study of cytomegalovirus exposure and HLA in healthy donors (dated by TCRdb to between 2016 and 2019). Library method: the immunoSEQ multiplex PCR assay. For the multiplex PCR, a mixture combining 60 forward primers for TCR Vbeta segments and 13 reverse primers for TCR Jbeta segments was used. TCRdb took over this immuneACCESS table, retaining in-frame rearrangements with V and J assigned. Such tables are incomplete; in checked studies, under half of the missing clones stem from an unresolved V gene, and the remainder is unexplained. Here the sample has about 150,000 clones; 74% occur a single time. Approximately 2.1% of the sample belongs to the ten largest clones. The sequencing input was PBMCs. Every receptor here comes from a man aged 30 to 45 in good health and CMV-seronegative.

V is TRBV29-1 and J is TRBJ2-1, with D possibly TRBD2 on 5 matching bases. Trimming took off 6 bases at V and 1 base at J, with 13 bases between the two ends. Per the germline V gene, CDR1 is SQVTM and CDR2 is ANQGSEA. The CDR3 runs 14 residues. The DNA of the CDR3 is TGCAGCGTCAGGACTCTGACTTCCTACAATGAGCAGTTCTTC. This translates into CSVRTLTSYNEQFF.

This clone has only a few counts. In DNA form, the CDR3 reads TGTGCCAGCAGTCCAGGGACGGGGGGGCTGAACACTGAAGCTTTCTTT. Translated: CASSPGTGGLNTEAFF. The chain couples TRBV7-9 to TRBJ1-1; TRBD1 is a possible D gene (6 bases). V was pared by 6 bases and J by 0 bases, with 17 bases between. CDR3 size: 16 residues. The V gene's germline CDR1 is SEHNR and CDR2 FQNEAQ (reference sequence).

The chain links TRBV5-1 to TRBJ2-6; the D is unclear. Germline CDR1 SGHRS, CDR2 YFSETQ. The CDR3 has 14 residues. Trimming removed 0 bases at V and 2 bases at J, with 3 bases between. The CDR3 loop is CASSLGPGANVLTF. The CDR3 DNA follows: TGCGCCAGCAGCTTGGGGCCTGGGGCCAACGTCCTGACTTTC.

V gene TRBV11-2 combines with J gene TRBJ2-1, with 8 nucleotides matching TRBD1. The germline V gene has CDR1 SGHAT and CDR2 FQNNGV. The J segment lost 3 bases and the V segment lost 0 bases, leaving 1 base of the junction unmatched. The CDR3 runs to 15 residues. The CDR3 here is CASSLETGVYNEQFF. CDR3 sequence (DNA): TGTGCCAGCAGCTTAGAGACAGGGGTCTACAATGAGCAGTTCTTC.

On this clone itself: One end of the junction is discordant with germline, which a read error may explain. The chain recombines TRBV6-1 with TRBJ1-2; the D is unclear. CDR3 length equals 12 residues. Per the germline V gene, CDR1 is MNHNS and CDR2 is SASEGT. The CDR3 reads CASRRVGYGYPF. The CDR3 DNA sequence: TGTGCCAGCAGGAGGGTAGGTTATGGCTACCCCTTC.

V usage is TRBV5-1 and J usage is TRBJ2-7, with 8 positions matching TRBD1. Looked up from germline, CDR1 is SGHRS and CDR2 is YFSETQ. V lost 1 base, J lost 5 bases, and 8 bases stayed unmatched. The CDR3 runs 15 residues. The CDR3 sequence is CASSLSGTGADEQYF. The CDR3 coding sequence is TGCGCCAGCAGCTTGTCCGGGACAGGAGCTGACGAGCAGTACTTC.

This chain connects TRBV30 to TRBJ2-7; no reliable D call. The CDR3 contains 12 residues. The V gene's germline CDR1 is GTSNPN and CDR2 SVGIG (reference sequence). Trimming took off 0 bases at V and 2 bases at J, with 5 bases between the two ends. The CDR3 sequence: CAWSVSAYEQYF. The CDR3 nucleotides are TGTGCCTGGAGTGTAAGCGCCTACGAGCAGTACTTC.

This clone has more than one count but fewer than ten. A read error may produce the germline difference seen at one junction end. The J gene is TRBJ2-7, the V gene TRBV4-1; 11 bases match TRBD2. Per the germline V gene, CDR1 is MGHRA and CDR2 is YSYEKL. This CDR3 has 13 residues. The DNA for the CDR3 is TGCGCCAGCAGCCAACTAGCGGGGGGTCCCTTTGACTTC. Protein sequence: CASSQLAGGPFDF.

The chain uses TRBV7-9 and TRBJ1-6; 7 bases are shared with TRBD1. Germline assignment: CDR1 SEHNR and CDR2 FQNEAQ (reference sequence). The ends lost 2 bases at V and 10 bases at J; junction bases unmatched: 14. The CDR3 spans 17 residues. The CDR3, as DNA: TGTGCCAGCAGCTTAAGTCGTGAGACAGGGTTTTGGTCACCCCTCCACTTT. This translates into CASSLSRETGFWSPLHF.

The chain employs TRBV5-1 and TRBJ2-7; D possibly corresponds to TRBD2 (5 bases). Trimming pared 3 bases from V and 2 bases from J, leaving 12 bases between. There are 14 residues in the CDR3. CDR1 SGHRS and CDR2 YFSETQ come from the germline V gene. CDR3 DNA sequence: TGCGCCAGCAGCTGGTCGACGGGAACCTACGAGCAGTACTTC. Protein sequence: CASSWSTGTYEQYF.

V gene TRBV27 combines with J gene TRBJ1-5, with unresolved D. This CDR3 is 13 amino acids long. Trimming left V 3 bases short and J 7 bases short, with 10 bases between. The germline V gene encodes CDR1 MNHEY and CDR2 SMNVEV (reference sequence). The CDR3 region is CASSFISGQPQHF. CDR3 nucleotide sequence: TGTGCCAGCAGTTTCATATCAGGACAGCCCCAGCATTTT.

The chain combines TRBV5-1 with TRBJ1-6; D is undetermined. Trimming pared 0 bases from V and 0 bases from J, leaving 4 bases between. Germline V CDR1 and CDR2: SGHRS, YFSETQ. This CDR3 has 15 amino acids. Here the CDR3 reads CASSLGSSYNSPLHF. The DNA of the CDR3 is TGCGCCAGCAGCTTGGGGAGCTCCTATAATTCACCCCTCCACTTT.

V is TRBV5-1 and J is TRBJ2-1; tentatively, D is TRBD1 (5 bases). The CDR3 is made up of 14 amino acids. Germline V gene data show CDR1 as SGHRS and CDR2 as YFSETQ. The V end was cut by 0 bases, the J end by 4 bases, with 8 bases between. CDR3 in DNA: TGCGCCAGCAGCTTGGGTCAGGGTTACAATGAGCAGTTCTTC. Translation: CASSLGQGYNEQFF.

The rearrangement joins TRBV2 to TRBJ2-3, with D perhaps TRBD2 (7 bases). V lost 7 bases, J lost 5 bases, and 13 bases lay in between. CDR1 is SNHLY and CDR2 is FYNNEI in the germline V gene. CDR3 length: 13 residues. The CDR3 spells CASNPGGLDTQYF. DNA of the CDR3: TGTGCCAGCAATCCGGGGGGCTTAGATACGCAGTATTTT.

This chain connects TRBV27 to TRBJ2-7; D possibly corresponds to TRBD2 (5 bases). Germline V CDR1 and CDR2: MNHEY, SMNVEV (reference sequence). V was clipped by 1 base and J by 0 bases, with 7 bases between them. The CDR3 covers 14 residues. The chain's CDR3 is CASSLYGNSYEQYF. The CDR3 DNA reads as TGTGCCAGCAGTTTATACGGGAACTCCTACGAGCAGTACTTC.

V gene TRBV14 combines with J gene TRBJ1-1; no reliable D call. V was shortened by 3 bases and J by 1 base, with 9 bases between the two germline ends. The CDR3 loop spans 14 amino acids. Germline V gives CDR1 SGHDN, CDR2 FVKESK. The CDR3 DNA follows: TGTGCCAGCAGCCATTATTCAGGGAACACTGAAGCTTTCTTT. This sequence encodes CASSHYSGNTEAFF.

The chain couples TRBV7-9 to TRBJ1-5; 11 nucleotides line up with TRBD1. Trimming at V came to 4 bases and at J to 5 bases, leaving 4 bases not matched to a gene. This CDR3 is 15 amino acids long. The germline V gene encodes CDR1 SEHNR and CDR2 FQNEAQ (reference sequence). The CDR3 sequence is CASSSGQGAYQPQHF. CDR3 DNA: TGTGCCAGCAGCTCTGGACAGGGGGCTTATCAGCCCCAGCATTTT.